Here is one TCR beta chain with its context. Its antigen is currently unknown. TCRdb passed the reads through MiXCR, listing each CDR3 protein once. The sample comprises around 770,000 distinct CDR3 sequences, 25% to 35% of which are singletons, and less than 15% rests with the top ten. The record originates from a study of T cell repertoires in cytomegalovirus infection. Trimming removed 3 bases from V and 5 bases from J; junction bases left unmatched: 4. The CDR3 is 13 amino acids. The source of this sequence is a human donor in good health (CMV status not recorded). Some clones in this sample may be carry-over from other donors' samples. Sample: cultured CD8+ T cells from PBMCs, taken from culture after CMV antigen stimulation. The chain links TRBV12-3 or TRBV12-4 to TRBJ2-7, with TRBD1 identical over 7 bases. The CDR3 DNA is TGTGCCAGCAGTTTTGAGGGGGCAAACGAGCAGTACGTC. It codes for CASSFEGANEQYV.